This T cell receptor beta chain was captured by sequencing in a study of cytomegalovirus exposure and HLA in healthy donors. 13 Jbeta primers and 60 Vbeta primers were used for the PCR. The data were produced by immunoSEQ multiplex PCR, yet TCRdb's version contains in-frame clones alone and is incomplete. The repertoire consists of roughly 100,000 clones, with roughly 76% occurring once and the leading ten covering roughly 20%. This clone was picked up one time. The origin of this receptor is a woman aged 60 to 75 in good health and CMV-seropositive. The sample comprised PBMCs.

The CDR3 DNA reads TGTGCCAGCAGTTCCTACAGGGCCCGAAGTGGCTACACCTTC. It encodes CASSSYRARSGYTF. The chain employs TRBV5-6 and TRBJ1-2; a weak D match, TRBD1 (6 bases). V lost 5 bases and J lost 7, with 18 bases in between. Per germline, CDR1 SGHDT and CDR2 YYEEEE. The CDR3 is made up of 14 amino acids.